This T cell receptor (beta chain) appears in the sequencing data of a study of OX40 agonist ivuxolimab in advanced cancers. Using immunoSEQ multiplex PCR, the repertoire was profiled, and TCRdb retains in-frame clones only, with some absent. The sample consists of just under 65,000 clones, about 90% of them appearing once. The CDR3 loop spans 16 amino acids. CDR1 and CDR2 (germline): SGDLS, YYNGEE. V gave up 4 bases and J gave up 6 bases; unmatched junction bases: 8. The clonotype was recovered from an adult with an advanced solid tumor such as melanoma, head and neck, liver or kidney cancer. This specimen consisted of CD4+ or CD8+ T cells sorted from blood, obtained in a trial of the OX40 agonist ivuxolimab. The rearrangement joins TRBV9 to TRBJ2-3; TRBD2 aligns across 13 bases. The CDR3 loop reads CASSLGLAGVTDTQYF. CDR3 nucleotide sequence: TGTGCCAGCAGCCTAGGACTAGCGGGAGTTACGGATACGCAGTATTTT.